Listed below are T cell receptor beta chains from one sample, sequenced in a study of T cells in Graves' hyperthyroidism and ophthalmopathy. TCRdb re-called the multiplex PCR reads with MiXCR, one entry per CDR3 protein. This table has 400,000 to 550,000 distinct CDR3 sequences, approximately 15% appearing once. Sequenced input: blood. The receptor set was obtained from a woman under 30 with Graves' hyperthyroidism. Both conserved end residues are part of each CDR3. A D gene is named only where the DNA matches it firmly. Clone size, where shown, is once, few, many, or a class for clones that have expanded.

j_call: TRBJ1-1; v_call: TRBV19; clone_size: NA; d_call: TRBD1; cdr3_nt: TGTGCCAGTAGTACTCAGGGGGGGTTAACCGAAGCTTTCTTT; cdr3_aa: CASSTQGGLTEAFF
j_call: TRBJ2-7; v_call: TRBV19; clone_size: many; d_call: NA; cdr3_nt: TGTGCCAGTACCGGAGACGGCCAGGGCGAGCAGTACTTC; cdr3_aa: CASTGDGQGEQYF
j_call: TRBJ2-3; v_call: TRBV18; clone_size: many; d_call: TRBD1; cdr3_nt: TGTGCCAGCTCACCAGGGACAGAGAGAAGGCGCACAGATACGCAGTATTTT; cdr3_aa: CASSPGTERRRTDTQYF
j_call: TRBJ2-1; v_call: TRBV12-3/TRBV12-4; clone_size: NA; d_call: NA; cdr3_nt: TGTGCCAGCGGAAGGAGGGCTGAGCAGTTCTTC; cdr3_aa: CASGRRAEQFF
j_call: TRBJ1-2; v_call: TRBV27; clone_size: many; d_call: TRBD1; cdr3_nt: TGTGCCAGCAGTTTATATTGGCAGGGGGATGGCTACACCTTC; cdr3_aa: CASSLYWQGDGYTF
j_call: TRBJ2-2; v_call: TRBV6-1; clone_size: NA; d_call: TRBD1; cdr3_nt: TGTGCCAGCAGTGAAGCGGGGACAGGGCACACCGGGGAGCTGTTTTTT; cdr3_aa: CASSEAGTGHTGELFF
j_call: TRBJ1-4; v_call: TRBV7-9; clone_size: many; d_call: TRBD1; cdr3_nt: TGTGCCAGCAGCTCACCCCCGGGACAGGGGAATGAAAAACTGTTTTTT; cdr3_aa: CASSSPPGQGNEKLFF
j_call: TRBJ1-1; v_call: TRBV30; clone_size: many; d_call: NA; cdr3_nt: TGTGCCTGGAGTGTACGCCCGAACACTGAAGCTTTCTTT; cdr3_aa: CAWSVRPNTEAFF
j_call: TRBJ2-6; v_call: TRBV10-3; clone_size: few; d_call: NA; cdr3_nt: TGTGCCATCAGTCCCCAGGGGAGCTCTGGGGCCAACGTCCTGACTTTC; cdr3_aa: CAISPQGSSGANVLTF
j_call: TRBJ1-4; v_call: TRBV20-1; clone_size: NA; d_call: NA; cdr3_nt: TGCAGTGCTAACAGACCGGGGCTGTCCGAAAAACTGTTTTTT; cdr3_aa: CSANRPGLSEKLFF
j_call: TRBJ1-1; v_call: TRBV4-1; clone_size: few; d_call: NA; cdr3_nt: TGCGCCAGCAGCCAAGCAGACATGAACACTGAAGCTTTCTTT; cdr3_aa: CASSQADMNTEAFF
j_call: TRBJ2-1; v_call: TRBV19; clone_size: many; d_call: TRBD2; cdr3_nt: TGTGCCAGTAGACAAGGGGGACTAGCGGGCTCCTACAATGAGCAGTTCTTC; cdr3_aa: CASRQGGLAGSYNEQFF
j_call: TRBJ2-5; v_call: TRBV10-2; clone_size: many; d_call: TRBD2; cdr3_nt: TGCGCCAGCAGTGACAATAGCGGGAGCGACAGAGAGACCCAGTACTTC; cdr3_aa: CASSDNSGSDRETQYF
j_call: TRBJ1-3; v_call: TRBV3-1; clone_size: NA; d_call: NA; cdr3_nt: TGTGCCAGCAGCCAAAAGGGGTCTAGAAGCACCATATATTTT; cdr3_aa: CASSQKGSRSTIYF
j_call: TRBJ2-1; v_call: TRBV19; clone_size: many; d_call: NA; cdr3_nt: TGTGCCAGTAGTAGGGAGCGGGCGAAGCAGTTCTTC; cdr3_aa: CASSRERAKQFF
j_call: TRBJ2-7; v_call: TRBV6-1; clone_size: many; d_call: NA; cdr3_nt: TGTGCCAGCAGGGAGGGGGAGGTGAGCTCCTACGAGCAGTACTTC; cdr3_aa: CASREGEVSSYEQYF
j_call: TRBJ1-1; v_call: TRBV11-2; clone_size: NA; d_call: NA; cdr3_nt: TGTGCCAGCAGCTTAGTAAAATCGGAGGCTTTCTTT; cdr3_aa: CASSLVKSEAFF
j_call: TRBJ1-5; v_call: TRBV18; clone_size: NA; d_call: TRBD1; cdr3_nt: TGTGCCAGCTCACCCGCGGACAGGGGGACTCAGCCCCAGCATTTT; cdr3_aa: CASSPADRGTQPQHF
j_call: TRBJ2-1; v_call: TRBV7-6; clone_size: few; d_call: TRBD2; cdr3_nt: TGTGCCAGCAGCTTATCTTCGGTACTAGCGGGGCAGTTAAATGAGCAGTTCTTC; cdr3_aa: CASSLSSVLAGQLNEQFF
j_call: TRBJ2-1; v_call: TRBV4-1; clone_size: once; d_call: NA; cdr3_nt: TGCGCCAGCAGCCAAGAACAGGGCTCCTACAATGAGCAGTTCTTC; cdr3_aa: CASSQEQGSYNEQFF
j_call: TRBJ2-3; v_call: TRBV9; clone_size: NA; d_call: NA; cdr3_nt: TGTGCCAGCAGCTCCCGGGACTCTGGGGATACGCAGTATTTT; cdr3_aa: CASSSRDSGDTQYF
j_call: TRBJ2-1; v_call: TRBV20-1; clone_size: NA; d_call: NA; cdr3_nt: TGCAGTGCTGCCGGTGCGGGACCGGCGGACAATGAGCAGTTCTTC; cdr3_aa: CSAAGAGPADNEQFF
j_call: TRBJ2-7; v_call: TRBV11-3; clone_size: many; d_call: NA; cdr3_nt: TGTGCCAGCAGCGAGCGAGGGTCGCCCTACGAGCAGTACTTC; cdr3_aa: CASSERGSPYEQYF
j_call: TRBJ1-1; v_call: TRBV29-1; clone_size: few; d_call: NA; cdr3_nt: TGCAGCGCGCCCGCGGACACTGAAGCTTTCTTT; cdr3_aa: CSAPADTEAFF
j_call: TRBJ2-7; v_call: TRBV7-8; clone_size: many; d_call: NA; cdr3_nt: TGTGCCAGCAGCTTTTCGCCGGGCTACGAGCAGTACTTC; cdr3_aa: CASSFSPGYEQYF
j_call: TRBJ2-3; v_call: TRBV5-4; clone_size: NA; d_call: NA; cdr3_nt: TGTGCCAGCAGCTTGGGCCGGGTTATTAGCACAGATACGCAGTATTTT; cdr3_aa: CASSLGRVISTDTQYF
j_call: TRBJ2-1; v_call: TRBV2; clone_size: NA; d_call: TRBD2; cdr3_nt: TGTGCCAGAGGACTAGCGGGAGGCAACTACAATGAGCAGTTCTTC; cdr3_aa: CARGLAGGNYNEQFF
j_call: TRBJ2-3; v_call: TRBV10-3; clone_size: many; d_call: TRBD2; cdr3_nt: TGTGCCATCAGTGAGACACTAGCGGGAGCAGATACGCAGTATTTT; cdr3_aa: CAISETLAGADTQYF
j_call: TRBJ1-5; v_call: TRBV7-9; clone_size: many; d_call: NA; cdr3_nt: TGTGCCAGCAGCCGGGACAATCAGCCCCAGCATTTT; cdr3_aa: CASSRDNQPQHF
j_call: TRBJ2-7; v_call: TRBV24-1; clone_size: many; d_call: TRBD2; cdr3_nt: TGTGCCACCAGTGATTCGGCGGGAGGGCCCCTCTCCTACGAGCAGTACTTC; cdr3_aa: CATSDSAGGPLSYEQYF
j_call: TRBJ2-5; v_call: TRBV30; clone_size: many; d_call: NA; cdr3_nt: TGTGCCTGGAGTGTAACAGGCGGCGGGGAGACCCAGTACTTC; cdr3_aa: CAWSVTGGGETQYF
j_call: TRBJ1-2; v_call: TRBV7-9; clone_size: few; d_call: TRBD1; cdr3_nt: TGTGCCAGCAGCCCCACTGCGACACAGGGGGCGCTTGGCCACACCTTC; cdr3_aa: CASSPTATQGALGHTF
j_call: TRBJ1-1; v_call: TRBV29-1; clone_size: many; d_call: NA; cdr3_nt: TGCAGCGTACGAGACAGGCGGGGGACTGAAGCTTTCTTT; cdr3_aa: CSVRDRRGTEAFF
j_call: TRBJ1-1; v_call: TRBV5-1; clone_size: many; d_call: NA; cdr3_nt: TGCGCCAGCAGCTACAGGGTCCAGAACACTGAAGCTTTCTTT; cdr3_aa: CASSYRVQNTEAFF
j_call: TRBJ2-3; v_call: TRBV29-1; clone_size: many; d_call: TRBD1; cdr3_nt: TGCAGCGTTGAAGAACAGGGGGCAGATACGCAGTATTTT; cdr3_aa: CSVEEQGADTQYF
j_call: TRBJ1-1; v_call: TRBV14; clone_size: few; d_call: NA; cdr3_nt: TGTGCCAGCAGCCCCCTCTCAGGGCGGGATACTGAAGCTTTCTTT; cdr3_aa: CASSPLSGRDTEAFF
j_call: TRBJ2-3; v_call: TRBV12-5; clone_size: many; d_call: TRBD2; cdr3_nt: TGTGCTAGTGGTTTCCTACTAGCGAAAAGCACAGATACGCAGTATTTT; cdr3_aa: CASGFLLAKSTDTQYF
j_call: TRBJ2-1; v_call: TRBV19; clone_size: few; d_call: TRBD2; cdr3_nt: TGTGCCAGTAGTATAGGGCTAGCGGGGGGCCAGAATGAGCAGTTCTTC; cdr3_aa: CASSIGLAGGQNEQFF
j_call: TRBJ1-3; v_call: TRBV24-1; clone_size: few; d_call: NA; cdr3_nt: TGTGCCACCAGTGATTTGAAGGCGGCCCTCTCTGGAAACACCATATATTTT; cdr3_aa: CATSDLKAALSGNTIYF
j_call: TRBJ2-1; v_call: TRBV9; clone_size: once; d_call: NA; cdr3_nt: TGTACCAGCAGCGGGCCCTGGGTTCCCGGCAATGAGCAGTTCTTC; cdr3_aa: CTSSGPWVPGNEQFF
j_call: TRBJ1-6; v_call: TRBV12-3/TRBV12-4; clone_size: many; d_call: NA; cdr3_nt: TGTGCCAGCAGTTTAGGTATGACAGGAGTGTTTCCCCTCCACTTT; cdr3_aa: CASSLGMTGVFPLHF
j_call: TRBJ2-1; v_call: TRBV5-1; clone_size: many; d_call: NA; cdr3_nt: TGCGCCAGCAGCCATCCGGGACTCACCTACAATGAGCAGTTCTTC; cdr3_aa: CASSHPGLTYNEQFF
j_call: TRBJ1-5; v_call: TRBV6-1; clone_size: many; d_call: NA; cdr3_nt: TGTGCCAGCAGTACCGGAGGTAGGGCGGAGTATCAGCCCCAGCATTTT; cdr3_aa: CASSTGGRAEYQPQHF
j_call: TRBJ1-4; v_call: TRBV20-1; clone_size: few; d_call: NA; cdr3_nt: TGCAGTGTCCGGGGGCTTAATGAAAAACTGTTTTTT; cdr3_aa: CSVRGLNEKLFF
j_call: TRBJ2-4; v_call: TRBV6-1; clone_size: many; d_call: NA; cdr3_nt: TGTGCCAGCAGTCCCCGGGACGGAGCCAAAAACATTCAGTACTTC; cdr3_aa: CASSPRDGAKNIQYF
j_call: TRBJ1-1; v_call: TRBV20-1; clone_size: once; d_call: NA; cdr3_nt: TGCAGTGCTAGGGGGTTCAGCACTGAAGCTTTCTTT; cdr3_aa: CSARGFSTEAFF
j_call: TRBJ1-5; v_call: TRBV24-1; clone_size: NA; d_call: NA; cdr3_nt: TGTGCCACCAGTGATGGTCAGAGGAATCAGCCCCAGCATTTT; cdr3_aa: CATSDGQRNQPQHF
j_call: TRBJ2-5; v_call: TRBV10-3; clone_size: many; d_call: NA; cdr3_nt: TGTGCCATCAGTGAGTCAGAGACCCAGTACTTC; cdr3_aa: CAISESETQYF